These 11 T cell receptor beta chains share one sample of origin, sequenced in a study of naive and memory T cell subsets. The treatment is: skin biopsy from PPD injection site in Mantoux-positive individual. A UMI-containing oligonucleotide was joined by 3' ligation to the TCR cDNA template. Amplification of ligated cDNA took four PCR rounds with SP2 and nested alpha and beta constant primers. TCRdb analysed the UMI-ligation and nested PCR reads with MiXCR anew, one entry per CDR3 protein. Here the sample spans fewer than 35,000 distinct CDR3 sequences, 5.5% to 7.5% being singletons. This sample comprised skin, obtained from a tuberculin skin test site. The origin of the receptors is an adult in good health.

This clonotype showed up many times. The chain joins TRBV7-8 to TRBJ1-1, with D possibly TRBD1 on 5 matching bases. Germline CDR1 and CDR2: SGHVS and FQNEAQ. The V end lost 1 base, the J end lost 1 base, and 19 bases lay between the germline ends. The CDR3 consists of 18 residues. CDR3 loop: CASSLGYQGLTRNTEAFF. The CDR3 nucleotides read TGTGCCAGCAGCTTAGGATACCAGGGCTTGACTAGGAACACTGAAGCTTTCTTT.

There are many counts of this clonotype. This chain joins TRBV7-8 and TRBJ2-2; D may be TRBD1 or TRBD2 (5 bases each). The CDR3 length is 16 residues. Trimming took 7 bases from V and 7 from J, leaving 22 bases between them. The germline V gene encodes CDR1 SGHVS and CDR2 FQNEAQ. CDR3 protein: CASTQGPVKGYGELFF. Here the CDR3 DNA reads TGTGCCAGCACCCAGGGACCCGTGAAAGGTTACGGGGAGCTGTTTTTT.

This clonotype was observed at least ten times. Compared with germline, one end of the junction differs, possibly owing to a read error. The chain recombines TRBV24-1 with TRBJ2-1, with D possibly TRBD2 on 6 matching bases. This CDR3 has 15 amino acids. Germline V gene data show CDR1 as KGHDR and CDR2 as SFDVKD. The CDR3 loop reads CATGDAGSSYNEQFF. The CDR3 bases are TGTGCCACCGGTGATGCGGGATCCTCCTACAATGAGCAGTTCTTC.

V and J are TRBV29-1 and TRBJ2-1; tentatively, D is TRBD2 (7 bases). The germline V gene has CDR1 SQVTM and CDR2 ANQGSEA. The CDR3 is 16 amino acids. Trimming took 0 bases from V and 5 from J, leaving 17 bases between them. In DNA, the CDR3 is TGCAGCGTTGAAGATAGGGGGGGCAAGGCAGACAATGAGCAGTTCTTC. It translates to CSVEDRGGKADNEQFF.

The V gene is TRBV19, the J gene TRBJ2-4; 7 bases fit TRBD1. With 6 bases clipped from V and 8 bases from J, the junction kept 10 bases outside the gene matches. The CDR3 is 14 amino acids. CDR1 LNHDA and CDR2 SQIVND come from the germline V gene (reference sequence). The CDR3 DNA sequence: TGTGCCAGTAGATTGACAGGGAGTAGGCACATTCAGTACTTC. Its translation: CASRLTGSRHIQYF.

This clonotype has ten or more counts. This chain connects TRBV4-2 to TRBJ2-7; maybe TRBD2 (7 bases). V lost 0 bases and J 5 bases, leaving 17 bases between the germline ends. From germline, CDR1 is LGHNA and CDR2 YNFKEQ. CDR3 length: 16 amino acids. Here the CDR3 reads CASSQEGGGLRDEQYF. The CDR3 nucleotides are TGTGCCAGCAGCCAAGAAGGCGGGGGCCTCCGGGACGAGCAGTACTTC.

This clonotype occurred a few times. The chain carries TRBV2 and TRBJ1-5, with D possibly TRBD1 on 6 matching bases. This CDR3 contains 14 residues. V dropped 3 bases and J dropped 11 bases, with 17 bases sitting between them. Germline assignment: CDR1 SNHLY and CDR2 FYNNEI. CDR3 bases: TGTGCCAGCAGTGAGACTCGGGGGCTTGGGGCCCAGCATTTT. Translating gives CASSETRGLGAQHF.

This clonotype was found many times. CDR3 loop: CASSIQGSNQPQHF. The CDR3 DNA reads as TGTGCCAGTAGTATACAGGGGAGCAATCAGCCCCAGCATTTT. V gene TRBV19 combines with J gene TRBJ1-5; possible D gene TRBD1, 6 bases. The V and J ends lost 2 bases and 1 base respectively, with 6 bases between them. CDR3 length: 14 residues. The germline CDR1 and CDR2 sequences are LNHDA and SQIVND (reference sequence).

At least ten counts were recorded for this clonotype. V gene TRBV3-1 combines with J gene TRBJ2-3; D not resolved. Germline V gene data show CDR1 as LGHDT and CDR2 as YNNKEL (reference sequence). The CDR3 extends over 19 amino acids. The ends were cut back, 0 bases at V and 0 bases at J, with 19 bases in the middle. The CDR3 loop reads CASSQDIGIKSASTDTQYF. CDR3 DNA sequence: TGTGCCAGCAGCCAAGATATCGGAATCAAGTCTGCTAGCACAGATACGCAGTATTTT.

Many counts were recorded for this clonotype. The chain links TRBV9 to TRBJ2-3; no reliable D call. This CDR3 contains 13 residues. Per the germline V gene, CDR1 is SGDLS and CDR2 is YYNGEE. Trimming pared 4 bases from V and 2 bases from J, leaving 8 bases between. The CDR3 sequence is CASSPPNTDTQYF. CDR3 sequence (DNA): TGTGCCAGCAGCCCTCCCAACACAGATACGCAGTATTTT.

This clonotype showed up many times. The CDR3 coding sequence is TGTGCCAGCAGCCAAGACGGGCCCAGACGCAGTGAAAAACTGTTTTTT. Amino acid sequence: CASSQDGPRRSEKLFF. The chain couples TRBV14 to TRBJ1-4, with D hard to call. The germline gives CDR1 SGHDN, CDR2 FVKESK. The length of the CDR3 is 16 residues. Trimming removed 0 bases from V and 7 bases from J, with 15 bases in between.